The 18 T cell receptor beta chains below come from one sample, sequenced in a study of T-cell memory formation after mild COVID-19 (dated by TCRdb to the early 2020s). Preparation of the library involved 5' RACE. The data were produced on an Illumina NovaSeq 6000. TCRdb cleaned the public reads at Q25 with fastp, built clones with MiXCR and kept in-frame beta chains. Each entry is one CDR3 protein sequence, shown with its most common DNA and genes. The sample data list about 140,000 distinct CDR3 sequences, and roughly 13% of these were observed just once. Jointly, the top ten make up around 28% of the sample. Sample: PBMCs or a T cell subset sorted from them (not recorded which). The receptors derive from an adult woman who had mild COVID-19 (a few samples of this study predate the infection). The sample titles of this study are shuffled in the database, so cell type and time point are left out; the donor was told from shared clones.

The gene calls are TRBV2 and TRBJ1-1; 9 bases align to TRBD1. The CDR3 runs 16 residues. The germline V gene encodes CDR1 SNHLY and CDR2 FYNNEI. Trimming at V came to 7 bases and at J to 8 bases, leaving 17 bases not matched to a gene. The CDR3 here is CASKEAWTGDGPEAFF. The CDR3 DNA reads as TGTGCCAGCAAGGAAGCCTGGACAGGGGACGGTCCGGAAGCTTTCTTT.

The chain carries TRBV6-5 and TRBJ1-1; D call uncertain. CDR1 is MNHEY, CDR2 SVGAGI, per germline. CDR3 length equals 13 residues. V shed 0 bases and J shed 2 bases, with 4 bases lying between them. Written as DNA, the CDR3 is TGTGCCAGCAGTTACTCGAAAAACACTGAAGCTTTCTTT. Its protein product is CASSYSKNTEAFF.

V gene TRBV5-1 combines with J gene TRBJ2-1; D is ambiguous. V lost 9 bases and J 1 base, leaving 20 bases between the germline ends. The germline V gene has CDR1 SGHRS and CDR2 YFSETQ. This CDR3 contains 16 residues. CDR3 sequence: CATKVDGLGSYNEQFF. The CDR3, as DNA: TGCGCCACCAAGGTTGACGGGCTTGGGTCCTACAATGAGCAGTTCTTC.

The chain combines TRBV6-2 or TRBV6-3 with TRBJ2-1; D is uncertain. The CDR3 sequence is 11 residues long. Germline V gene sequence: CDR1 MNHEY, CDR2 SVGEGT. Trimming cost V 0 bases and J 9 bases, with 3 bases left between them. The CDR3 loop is CASSYSAEQFF. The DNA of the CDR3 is TGTGCCAGCAGTTACTCGGCTGAGCAGTTCTTC.

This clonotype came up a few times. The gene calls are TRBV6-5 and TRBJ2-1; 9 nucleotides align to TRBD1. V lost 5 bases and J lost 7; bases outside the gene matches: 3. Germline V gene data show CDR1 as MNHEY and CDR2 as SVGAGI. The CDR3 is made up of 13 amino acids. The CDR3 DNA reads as TGTGCCAGCAGTACACAGGGGGCGAATGAGCAGTTCTTC. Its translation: CASSTQGANEQFF.

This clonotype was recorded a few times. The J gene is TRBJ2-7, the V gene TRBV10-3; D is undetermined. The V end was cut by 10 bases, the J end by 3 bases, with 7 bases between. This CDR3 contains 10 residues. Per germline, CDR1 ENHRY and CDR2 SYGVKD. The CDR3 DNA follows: TGTGCCACAGGAGACTACGAGCAGTACTTC. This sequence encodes CATGDYEQYF.

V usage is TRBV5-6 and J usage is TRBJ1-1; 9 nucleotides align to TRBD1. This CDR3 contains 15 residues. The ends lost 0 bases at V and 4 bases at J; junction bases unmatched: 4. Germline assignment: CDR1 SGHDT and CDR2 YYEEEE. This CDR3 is CASSLGTGAFTEAFF. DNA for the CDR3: TGTGCCAGCAGCTTGGGGACAGGGGCGTTCACTGAAGCTTTCTTT.

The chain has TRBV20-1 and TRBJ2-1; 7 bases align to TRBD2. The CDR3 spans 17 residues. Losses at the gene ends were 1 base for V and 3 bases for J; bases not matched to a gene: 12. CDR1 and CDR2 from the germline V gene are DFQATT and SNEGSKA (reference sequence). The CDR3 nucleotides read TGCAGTGCTAGAGTCCGTCGGGAGGTGACAAACTACAATGAGCAGTTCTTC. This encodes CSARVRREVTNYNEQFF.

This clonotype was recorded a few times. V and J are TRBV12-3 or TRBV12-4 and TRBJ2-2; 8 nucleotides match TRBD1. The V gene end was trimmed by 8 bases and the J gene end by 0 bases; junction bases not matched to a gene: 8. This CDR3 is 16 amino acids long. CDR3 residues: CASGSRTGPNTGELFF. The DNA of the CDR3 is TGTGCCAGCGGGTCTCGGACAGGGCCGAACACCGGGGAGCTGTTTTTT.

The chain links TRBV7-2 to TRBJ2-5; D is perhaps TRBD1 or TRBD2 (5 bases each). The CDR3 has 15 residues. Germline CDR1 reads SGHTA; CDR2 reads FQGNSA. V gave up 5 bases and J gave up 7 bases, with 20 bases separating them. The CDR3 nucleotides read TGTGCCAGCAGCAAGGGCCGAGAGGGGATAGGGACCCAGTACTTC. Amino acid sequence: CASSKGREGIGTQYF.

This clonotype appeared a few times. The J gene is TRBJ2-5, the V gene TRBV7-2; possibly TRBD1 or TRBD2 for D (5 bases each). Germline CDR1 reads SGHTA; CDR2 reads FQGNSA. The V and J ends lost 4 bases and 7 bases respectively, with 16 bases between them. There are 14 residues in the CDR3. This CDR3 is CASSSGPFGGTQYF. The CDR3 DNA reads TGTGCCAGCAGCTCTGGGCCTTTTGGGGGGACCCAGTACTTC.

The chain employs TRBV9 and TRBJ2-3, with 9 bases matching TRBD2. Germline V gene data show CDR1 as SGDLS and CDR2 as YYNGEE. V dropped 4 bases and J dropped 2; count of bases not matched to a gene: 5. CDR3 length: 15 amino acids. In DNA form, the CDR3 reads TGTGCCAGCAGCACGTCTAGCGGGGCCACAGATACGCAGTATTTT. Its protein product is CASSTSSGATDTQYF.

The CDR3: CATSDSGRSSYNEQFF. The CDR3, as DNA: TGTGCCACCAGTGATTCAGGACGGAGCTCCTACAATGAGCAGTTCTTC. The gene calls are TRBV24-1 and TRBJ2-1, with unresolved D. The CDR3 has 16 residues. The germline V gene has CDR1 KGHDR and CDR2 SFDVKD. Trimming stripped 2 bases from V and 0 bases from J, with 10 bases between.

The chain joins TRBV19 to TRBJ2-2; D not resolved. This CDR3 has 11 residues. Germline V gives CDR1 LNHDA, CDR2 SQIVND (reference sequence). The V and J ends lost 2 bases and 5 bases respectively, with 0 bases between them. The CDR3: CASSITGELFF. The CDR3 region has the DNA TGTGCCAGTAGTATAACCGGGGAGCTGTTTTTT.

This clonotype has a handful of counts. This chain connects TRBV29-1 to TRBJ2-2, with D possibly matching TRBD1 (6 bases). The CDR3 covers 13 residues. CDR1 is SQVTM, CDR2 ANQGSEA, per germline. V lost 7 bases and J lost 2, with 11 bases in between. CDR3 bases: TGCAGCGCTTGGGACACTAACACCGGGGAGCTGTTTTTT. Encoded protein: CSAWDTNTGELFF.

The CDR3 DNA reads TGCGCCAGCAGCCCGCCACAGCAACTAACCTACGAGCAGTACTTC. This sequence encodes CASSPPQQLTYEQYF. The chain couples TRBV5-1 to TRBJ2-7; D is unresolved. Looked up from germline, CDR1 is SGHRS and CDR2 is YFSETQ. The V end lost 4 bases, the J end lost 2 bases, and 16 bases lay between the germline ends. This CDR3 has 15 amino acids.

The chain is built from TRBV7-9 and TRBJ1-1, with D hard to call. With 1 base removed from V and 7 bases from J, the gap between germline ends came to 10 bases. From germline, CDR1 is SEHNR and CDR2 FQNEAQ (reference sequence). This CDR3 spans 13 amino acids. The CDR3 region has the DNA TGTGCCAGCAGCTTAGGGGGTTTCATTGAAGCTTTCTTT. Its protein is CASSLGGFIEAFF.

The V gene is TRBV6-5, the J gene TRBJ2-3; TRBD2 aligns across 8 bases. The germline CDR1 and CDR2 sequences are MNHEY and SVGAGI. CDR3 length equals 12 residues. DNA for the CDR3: TGTGCGGCGGGGGGAAGCACAGATACGCAGTATTTT. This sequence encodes CAAGGSTDTQYF.